The clone carrying this TCR beta chain was counted only a few times. Its antigen is not identified. In germline, CDR1 is MNHEY, CDR2 SVGAGI. Trimming removed 4 bases at V and 0 bases at J, with 10 bases between. The CDR3 is 14 amino acids. This entry belongs to a study of cytomegalovirus exposure and HLA in healthy donors. In the PCR, 60 Vbeta and 13 Jbeta primers were used. TCRdb keeps only in-frame clones here, not all; method: immunoSEQ multiplex PCR. The sample has around 80,000 clones; over 75% are singletons. Regarding the study as a whole: Follow-up analysis found HLA locus-dependent TCR association rates, highest for DRB1 and lowest for HLA-C.

The receptor was isolated from a female donor in good health and CMV-seronegative. Specimen: PBMCs. This chain connects TRBV6-5 to TRBJ2-7; no reliable D call. CDR3 protein: CASSSRRASYEQYF. Written as DNA, the CDR3 is TGTGCCAGCAGTTCTAGGAGAGCCTCCTACGAGCAGTACTTC.